The T cell receptor beta chain described here comes from a study of blood T cells in healthy people across ages. It was with a sample-barcoded 5' primer and a J-beta primer mix that a second PCR of roughly 6 to 12 cycles was run. TCRdb called the 5' RACE reads again in MiXCR, with one record for every CDR3 protein. The data hold around 790,000 distinct CDR3 sequences, with around two fifths observed a single time. Only a few counts were recorded for this clonotype. Its antigen is unknown. CDR3 length: 18 residues. J was trimmed by 6 bases and V by 1 base; bases with no gene match: 10. The germline V gene has CDR1 SGHDN and CDR2 FVKESK. Study-wide points: Per million T cells, the diversity of TCR beta decreased roughly linearly as age advanced. When set beside aged donors, long-lived donors presented more naive CD4+ cells and higher diversity.

The donors, healthy Caucasians from Russia, were aged roughly 6 to 100. Drawing of peripheral blood yielded 7.5 to 10 milliliters from each donor. This chain uses TRBV14 with TRBJ2-1, with 12 positions matching TRBD2. The sequenced material came from blood. This receptor was obtained from a man aged 55 to 69 in good health. The CDR3, as DNA: TGTGCCAGCAGCCAAGTCCCGGGACTAGCGGGTAGTATCAATGAGCAGTTCTTC. As protein: CASSQVPGLAGSINEQFF.